This TCR beta chain was observed in a study of neurological immune-mediated disorders. Study-level information: In a group of about 35 multiple sclerosis patients, roughly 30 had the relapsing-remitting type and 3 had the secondary progressive type.

Regarding the study as a whole: Whereas HTLV-1-associated myelopathy showed the most TCR clonal expansion, multiple sclerosis showed the least, with levels below those of healthy controls.

Using its own MiXCR run on the 5' RACE reads, TCRdb lists one record per CDR3 protein. This repertoire shows 55,000 to 65,000 distinct CDR3 sequences, roughly 3.3% found once; its top ten account for 3.1%. Germline CDR1 and CDR2: SGDLS and YYNGEE. The CDR3 covers 13 residues. V shed 0 bases and J shed 2 bases, with 5 bases lying between them. This clonotype was seen repeatedly, ten times or more. The antigen remains unidentified. This sequence originates from a woman younger than 45 with multiple sclerosis. Sequencing used PBMCs. The chain uses TRBV9 and TRBJ2-5; D is uncertain. The CDR3 loop is CASSVGIQETQYF. CDR3 in DNA: TGTGCCAGCAGCGTAGGAATACAAGAGACCCAGTACTTC.